This T cell receptor (beta chain) was found in a study of blood T cell repertoires in COVID-19. Study-wide context: There were acute and convalescent COVID-19 samples, and they came from the United States, Italy and Spain. T cells, B-cell-depleted T cells, or PBMCs provided the cDNA or gDNA that served as material.

Methods used by the authors: Quantification of nucleated cells was approximated via reference gene primer amplification. Repertoires were generated with immunoSEQ multiplex PCR, while TCRdb's copy carries only in-frame clones and drops some. That table supplies the V and J calls and clone size; D and trimming were determined from the DNA. This repertoire shows 310,000 or so clones, roughly 84% found once; its top ten account for 1%. The sequencing sample was made of peripheral blood. The receptor's source is a man between 50 and 59 years old with active or convalescent COVID-19.

In nucleotides, the CDR3 is TGTGCCACCAGCAGAGATAAAGCCAGGGGGAGCACTGAAGCTTTCTTT. Protein product: CATSRDKARGSTEAFF. The chain couples TRBV15 to TRBJ1-1; 7 nucleotides align to TRBD1. V gave up 0 bases and J gave up 4 bases; unmatched junction bases: 8. This CDR3 comprises 16 residues. The germline gives CDR1 LNHNV, CDR2 YYDKDF (reference sequence).